Below are 9 T cell receptor beta chains sequenced from a single sample in a study of T-cell memory formation after mild COVID-19. TCRdb re-called the 5' RACE reads through MiXCR, storing one row per CDR3 protein. The table lists a few hundred thousand distinct CDR3 sequences, 16% of them singletons. The specimen was PBMCs or a T cell subset sorted from them (not recorded which). These receptors originate from a man aged 18 to 29 who had mild COVID-19 (a few samples of this study predate the infection). Cell type and time point are not known.

V is TRBV5-1 and J is TRBJ1-2, with D unresolved. This CDR3 comprises 14 residues. V was cut by 7 bases and J by 7 bases, with 20 bases left in between. Germline V gene sequence: CDR1 SGHRS, CDR2 YFSETQ. CDR3 nucleotide sequence: TGCGCCAGCGGGCCAACCCCTGAGAGAAGTGGCTACACCTTC. As protein: CASGPTPERSGYTF.

This sequence joins TRBV6-5 and TRBJ2-3; D gene unclear. The germline V gene has CDR1 MNHEY and CDR2 SVGAGI. The ends were cut back, 8 bases at V and 4 bases at J, with 13 bases in the middle. The CDR3 consists of 13 residues. CDR3 in amino acids: CASSAALADTQYF. For the CDR3, the DNA is TGTGCCAGCTCGGCGGCTCTAGCAGATACGCAGTATTTT.

The chain links TRBV25-1 to TRBJ2-7; 9 bases agree with TRBD2. The CDR3 covers 14 residues. The V gene end was trimmed by 3 bases and the J gene end by 2 bases; junction bases not matched to a gene: 2. The germline gives CDR1 MGHDK, CDR2 SYGVNS. CDR3 coding DNA: TGTGCCAGCAGTGACCCTAGCGGGGCCTACGAGCAGTACTTC. Translation gives CASSDPSGAYEQYF.

This chain joins TRBV9 and TRBJ1-3; D is perhaps TRBD1 (5 bases). The CDR3 runs 16 residues. The V end lost 4 bases, the J end lost 0 bases, and 14 bases lay between the germline ends. Germline V gives CDR1 SGDLS, CDR2 YYNGEE. The CDR3 region has the DNA TGTGCCAGCAGCCTCTCATCGGGGGGCTCTGGAAACACCATATATTTT. This translates into CASSLSSGGSGNTIYF.

The genes are TRBV6-5 and TRBJ2-3; no clear D. There are 15 residues in the CDR3. The germline V gene encodes CDR1 MNHEY and CDR2 SVGAGI. Trimming cost V 0 bases and J 6 bases, with 13 bases left between them. As DNA, the CDR3 is TGTGCCAGCAGTTACTCGTCTCGACTTACGGATACGCAGTATTTT. This translates into CASSYSSRLTDTQYF.

The chain carries TRBV7-2 and TRBJ2-7, with unresolved D. Germline CDR1 and CDR2: SGHTA and FQGNSA. The CDR3 extends over 12 amino acids. With 5 bases removed from V and 3 bases from J, the gap between germline ends came to 8 bases. The DNA of the CDR3 is TGTGCCAGCAGCCTCGTACACTACGAGCAGTACTTC. Its translation: CASSLVHYEQYF.

The rearrangement links TRBV18 to TRBJ2-7; no firm D call. Per the germline V gene, CDR1 is KGHSH and CDR2 is LQKENI. V shed 2 bases and J shed 3 bases, with 14 bases lying between them. The CDR3 is 15 amino acids. The CDR3 bases are TGTGCCAGCTCACCAAACCCCGGTTTGGGCTACGAGCAGTACGTC. It is translated as CASSPNPGLGYEQYV.

This clonotype was recorded many times. J is TRBJ2-3 and V is TRBV6-6; TRBD2 matches at 14 bases. In germline, CDR1 is MNHNY, CDR2 SVGAGI (reference sequence). With 9 bases clipped from V and 6 bases from J, the junction kept 5 bases outside the gene matches. The CDR3 sequence is 14 residues long. CDR3 amino acids: CASRLAGGLDTQYF. The CDR3 DNA reads TGTGCCAGTCGACTAGCGGGGGGGTTGGATACGCAGTATTTT.

The rearrangement links TRBV12-3 or TRBV12-4 to TRBJ1-5, with D possibly matching TRBD1 (6 bases). V lost 6 bases and J 2 bases, leaving 11 bases between the germline ends. CDR3 size: 14 residues. CDR3 sequence: CASSPGEGNQPQHF. The CDR3, as DNA: TGTGCCAGCAGCCCAGGGGAGGGCAATCAGCCCCAGCATTTT.